This passage covers 12 T cell receptor beta chains from one sample sequenced in a study of Graves' ophthalmopathy and Graves' hyperthyroidism. The study amplified TCR beta CDR3 regions using RNA transcripts. First-round RT-PCR used HTBI primers; second-round multiplex PCR followed. One entry per CDR3 protein results from TCRdb running MiXCR on the multiplex PCR reads. The table has hundreds of thousands of distinct CDR3 sequences, around a fifth seen once; the top ten hold approximately 7.7%. Sequencing was performed on peripheral blood. The receptor set was obtained from a woman aged 18 to 35 with stable Graves' hyperthyroidism. Some clones in this sample may be carry-over from other donors' samples.

This clonotype was seen ten or more times. V usage is TRBV19 and J usage is TRBJ2-6; 9 bases line up with TRBD1. Looked up from germline, CDR1 is LNHDA and CDR2 is SQIVND (reference sequence). The CDR3 runs to 18 residues. Unmatched junction bases numbered 8, after V lost 5 bases and J lost 0 bases. CDR3 loop: CASSVNRGQVSGANVLTF. CDR3 coding DNA: TGTGCCAGTAGTGTAAACAGGGGGCAGGTCTCTGGGGCCAACGTCCTGACTTTC. Drawing the rest from reference TRBV19 and TRBJ2-6, the complete variable domain is DGGITQSPKYLFRKEGQNVTLSCEQNLNHDAMYWYRQDPGQGLRLIYYSQIVNDFQKGDIAEGYSVSREKKESFPLTVTSAQKNPTAFYLCASSVNRGQVSGANVLTFGAGSRLTVL.

Many counts were recorded for this clonotype. The rearrangement joins TRBV3-1 to TRBJ1-2; TRBD1 might be the D (6 bases). V lost 1 base and J 5 bases, leaving 14 bases between the germline ends. Germline lookup yields CDR1 LGHDT and CDR2 YNNKEL (reference sequence). This CDR3 has 15 amino acids. CDR3 in amino acids: CASSQGGGRGYGYTF. DNA of the CDR3: TGTGCCAGCAGCCAAGGTGGGGGGCGCGGGTATGGCTACACCTTC.

On this clonotype itself: This clone may be a read error of a much larger clone one base away. This chain uses TRBV7-9 with TRBJ1-1; the D is unclear. Between the trimmed V and J ends, which lost 4 bases and 3 bases, there was a span of 6 bases. CDR1 is SEHNR, CDR2 FQNEAQ, per germline (reference sequence). CDR3 length: 12 amino acids. CDR3 sequence reads: CASSWVDTEAFF. For the CDR3, the DNA is TGTGCCAGCAGCTGGGTCGACACTGAAGCTTTCTTT.

At least ten counts were recorded for this clonotype. This rearrangement joins TRBV12-3 or TRBV12-4 to TRBJ1-6; 8 bases align to TRBD1. V dropped 6 bases and J dropped 7; count of bases not matched to a gene: 20. This CDR3 is 19 amino acids long. DNA of the CDR3: TGTGCCAGCAGGAAATTCCGGGACAGGTTGTCTCAAGGGAATTCACCCCTCCACTTT. Protein product: CASRKFRDRLSQGNSPLHF.

This clonotype was seen a handful of times. The rearrangement links TRBV9 to TRBJ2-7; possibly TRBD2 for D (6 bases). The CDR3 has 14 amino acids. Trimming pared 3 bases from V and 6 bases from J, leaving 16 bases between. CDR1 is SGDLS and CDR2 is YYNGEE in the germline V gene. The CDR3 region has the DNA TGTGCCAGCAGCGCCGTAGGGTTTAGCGGCGAGCAGTACTTC. It codes for CASSAVGFSGEQYF.

This clonotype showed up just a few times. The chain carries TRBV11-2 and TRBJ2-7, with 9 bases fitting TRBD2. V gave up 5 bases and J gave up 2 bases; unmatched junction bases: 13. Looked up from germline, CDR1 is SGHAT and CDR2 is FQNNGV. The CDR3 consists of 17 residues. In nucleotides, the CDR3 is TGTGCCAGCAGCCCCGGGGGCCGACTAGCGGTACCCTACGAGCAGTACTTC. Residues: CASSPGGRLAVPYEQYF.

This clonotype has ten or more counts. The chain employs TRBV27 and TRBJ1-6; D perhaps matches TRBD1 (5 bases). Trimming left V 6 bases short and J 7 bases short, with 16 bases between. The CDR3 is 15 residues long. Germline V lookup: CDR1 MNHEY, CDR2 SMNVEV (reference sequence). CDR3 coding DNA: TGTGCCAGCAGATCCGGGGGACTGGGGAATTCACCCCTCCACTTT. The encoded protein is CASRSGGLGNSPLHF.

The V call is TRBV7-2, the J call TRBJ1-3; no definite D call. There are 15 residues in the CDR3. The germline gives CDR1 SGHTA, CDR2 FQGNSA. V lost 1 base and J 11 bases, leaving 18 bases between the germline ends. The CDR3 coding sequence is TGTGCCAGCAGCTTAGGCCGCAGACCCTCGGTCTCCATATATTTT. As protein: CASSLGRRPSVSIYF.

This clonotype appeared many times. The chain carries TRBV12-3 or TRBV12-4 and TRBJ1-5; possibly TRBD1 for D (5 bases). The CDR3 contains 16 residues. V gave up 5 bases and J gave up 1 base, with 15 bases separating them. The CDR3 coding sequence is TGTGCCAGCAGTCTCGGGGGGACCGCGAGCAATCAGCCCCAGCATTTT. The encoded protein is CASSLGGTASNQPQHF.

This sequence joins TRBV6-5 and TRBJ2-7; D gene ambiguous. The V gene's germline CDR1 is MNHEY and CDR2 SVGAGI. V shed 0 bases and J shed 3 bases, with 18 bases lying between them. CDR3 length equals 17 residues. CDR3 DNA sequence: TGTGCCAGCAGTTACTCGAGGCTACCCAAGGAGAGCTACGAGCAGTACTTC. Translation: CASSYSRLPKESYEQYF.

The rearrangement uses TRBV7-2 and TRBJ1-5; D not resolved. This CDR3 is 12 amino acids long. The ends were cut back, 4 bases at V and 7 bases at J, with 8 bases in the middle. CDR1 and CDR2 from the germline V gene are SGHTA and FQGNSA. The CDR3 sequence: CASSSGEQPQHF. The CDR3 DNA follows: TGTGCCAGCAGCTCCGGGGAGCAGCCCCAGCATTTT.

This clonotype occurred a few times. Here the CDR3 reads CATSESTAKQETQYF. The CDR3 coding sequence is TGTGCCACCAGTGAATCTACAGCGAAACAAGAGACCCAGTACTTC. The chain carries TRBV24-1 and TRBJ2-5; D gene uncertain. Per the germline V gene, CDR1 is KGHDR and CDR2 is SFDVKD. The V and J ends lost 4 bases and 2 bases respectively, with 13 bases between them. The CDR3 is 15 residues long.